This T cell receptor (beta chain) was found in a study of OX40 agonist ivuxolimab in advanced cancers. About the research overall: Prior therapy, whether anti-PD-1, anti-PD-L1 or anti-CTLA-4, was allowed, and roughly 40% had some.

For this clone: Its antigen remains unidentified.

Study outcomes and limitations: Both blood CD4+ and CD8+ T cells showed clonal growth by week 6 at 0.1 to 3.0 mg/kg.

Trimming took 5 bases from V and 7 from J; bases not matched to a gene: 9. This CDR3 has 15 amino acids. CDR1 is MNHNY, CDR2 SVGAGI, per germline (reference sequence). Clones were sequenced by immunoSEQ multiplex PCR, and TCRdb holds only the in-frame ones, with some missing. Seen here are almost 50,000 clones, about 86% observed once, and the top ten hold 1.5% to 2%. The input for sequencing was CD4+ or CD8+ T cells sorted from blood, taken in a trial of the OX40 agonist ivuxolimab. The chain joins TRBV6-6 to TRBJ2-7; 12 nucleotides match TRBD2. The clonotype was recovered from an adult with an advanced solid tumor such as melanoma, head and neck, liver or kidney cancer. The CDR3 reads CASSNLAGGPGEQYF. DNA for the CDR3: TGTGCCAGCAGTAACCTAGCGGGAGGGCCGGGGGAGCAGTACTTC.